The rows below give T cell receptor beta chains drawn from one sample of a study of blood T cell repertoires in COVID-19. Only in-frame clones appear in the TCRdb table, and some are missing; sequencing was by immunoSEQ multiplex PCR. The profile shows about 220,000 clones, approximately 85% of them singletons. Sequencing was performed on peripheral blood. These TCRs come from a woman in her seventies with COVID-19, enrolled during active disease. CDR3s include the opening cysteine and the closing phenylalanine or tryptophan. D genes are given only for firm matches. Clone sizes are given selectively: once, few, many, or a class where the clone is expanded.

j_gene | v_gene | d_gene | abundance | CDR3aa | CDR3nt
TRBJ1-2 | TRBV28 | TRBD1 | - | CASSNRGWGYTF | TGTGCCAGCTCCAACAGGGGCTGGGGCTACACCTTC
TRBJ1-3 | TRBV18 | - | - | CASSPLTPGIPGNTIYF | TGTGCCAGCTCACCACTTACTCCAGGGATACCTGGAAACACCATATATTTT
TRBJ2-3 | TRBV25-1 | - | - | CASAPGHSTDTQYF | TGTGCCAGCGCCCCGGGACACTCCACAGATACGCAGTATTTT
TRBJ1-5 | TRBV5-8 | - | few | CASSLFRTTGNQPQHF | TGTGCCAGCAGCTTGTTTCGGACAACGGGCAATCAGCCCCAGCATTTT
TRBJ2-2 | TRBV7-6 | TRBD2 | - | CASSLGGTRRTGELFF | TGTGCCAGCAGCCTGGGGGGGACTAGAAGGACCGGGGAGCTGTTTTTT
TRBJ1-2 | TRBV19 | TRBD1 | - | CASSTKTGTGYGYTF | TGTGCCAGTAGTACCAAAACCGGGACAGGATATGGCTACACCTTC
TRBJ2-1 | TRBV6-2/TRBV6-3 | TRBD1 | - | CASSTIRTGGNEQFF | TGTGCCAGCAGTACAATACGGACAGGGGGCAATGAGCAGTTCTTC
TRBJ1-2 | TRBV13 | - | - | CASSLAGYGYTF | TGTGCCAGCAGCTTAGCAGGGTATGGCTACACCTTC
TRBJ1-2 | TRBV6-6 | - | - | CASSRARGPNYGYTF | TGTGCCAGCAGTCGCGCCAGGGGACCTAACTATGGCTACACCTTC
TRBJ2-7 | TRBV7-2 | TRBD2 | - | CASSSRAGGVYEQYF | TGTGCCAGCAGCTCGCGAGCGGGAGGAGTCTACGAGCAGTACTTC
TRBJ2-5 | TRBV7-2 | - | - | CASSLLWGQGGETQYF | TGTGCCAGCAGCTTATTGTGGGGGCAGGGTGGAGAGACCCAGTACTTC
TRBJ2-5 | TRBV7-2 | - | - | CASSLRLQETQYF | TGTGCCAGCAGCCTACGACTGCAAGAGACCCAGTACTTC
TRBJ1-2 | TRBV6-5 | TRBD1 | - | CASTSLAGGYEGYTF | TGTGCCAGCACCTCATTGGCAGGGGGTTATGAGGGCTACACCTTC
TRBJ2-5 | TRBV9 | TRBD1 | - | CASSFTTGTGVETQYF | TGTGCCAGCAGCTTTACCACCGGGACAGGGGTCGAGACCCAGTACTTC
TRBJ2-1 | TRBV21-1 | - | once | CASSTQKGLAGGGQFF | TGTGCCAGCAGCACCCAGAAGGGACTAGCGGGAGGGGGGCAGTTCTTC
TRBJ2-3 | TRBV3-1/TRBV3-2 | TRBD2 | - | CASSSGRSDTQYF | TGTGCCAGCTCCAGCGGGAGATCAGATACGCAGTATTTT
TRBJ2-3 | TRBV30 | TRBD2 | - | CAWDPLGREYPDTQYF | TGTGCCTGGGACCCCCTAGGGCGGGAGTACCCAGATACGCAGTATTTT
TRBJ1-2 | TRBV2 | TRBD1 | few | CASRRDRGLSSYGYTF | TGTGCCAGCAGACGGGACAGGGGGCTCTCTTCTTATGGCTACACCTTC
TRBJ1-1 | TRBV18 | TRBD1 | - | CASSPDRGGTEAFF | TGTGCCAGCTCACCGGACAGGGGAGGAACTGAAGCTTTCTTT
TRBJ1-2 | TRBV5-6 | TRBD1 | few | CASSFRQGYGYTF | TGTGCCAGCAGCTTTCGACAGGGCTATGGCTACACCTTC
TRBJ1-3 | TRBV18 | TRBD1 | - | CASSPWTGDSSGNTIYF | TGTGCCAGCTCACCGTGGACAGGAGATAGCTCTGGAAACACCATATATTTT
TRBJ2-7 | TRBV14 | - | - | CASTPTGNSYEQYF | TGTGCCAGCACCCCAACAGGGAACTCCTACGAGCAGTACTTC
TRBJ1-6 | TRBV6-1 | - | - | CASSEAPESYNSPLHF | TGTGCCAGCAGTGAAGCTCCCGAGAGTTATAATTCACCCCTCCACTTT